The 24 T cell receptor beta chains below were found in one sample sequenced in a study of tumor-infiltrating lymphocytes in primary liver carcinoma. Extraction of RNA together with DNA used roughly 18-32 mg of unsorted bulk tissue. Synthesis of TCR beta cDNA was carried out from 450 to 500 ng total RNA with a constant-region primer. Three nested multiplex PCR rounds, a slightly modified ARM-PCR, produced the libraries for TCR beta. Researchers ran the first two PCR rounds for ten to eleven cycles each with TRBV1-TRBV30 forward primers and a C-beta reverse primer. TCRdb re-called the multiplex PCR reads through MiXCR, storing one row per CDR3 protein. The repertoire holds fewer than 250,000 distinct CDR3 sequences, with around 81% as singletons. Sequencing used tumor tissue from primary liver carcinoma. All receptors derive from a man aged 40-49 years with primary liver carcinoma and hepatitis B virus infection.

In regard to this clonotype: Germline and junction disagree at one end, which may indicate a read error. The chain carries TRBV4-2 and TRBJ2-2; possible D gene TRBD2, 6 bases. The CDR3 is made up of 15 amino acids. Germline-derived CDR1 and CDR2 are LGHNA and YNFKEQ. The DNA of the CDR3 is TGCGCCAGCAGCCTCCAGGAGGAGGGCTCCAGGGAGCTGTTTTTT. It codes for CASSLQEEGSRELFF.

Remarks on this clonotype: Relative to the germline gene, one junction end is altered; a read error may explain this. This rearrangement joins TRBV28 to TRBJ2-3; weak D call: TRBD1 (5 bases). Germline-derived CDR1 and CDR2 are MDHEN and SYDVKM. This CDR3 contains 14 residues. The CDR3: CANSKTVLTDTQFF. The CDR3 nucleotides are TGTGCCAACTCTAAGACAGTGCTGACAGATACGCAGTTTTTT.

The V gene is TRBV30, the J gene TRBJ2-7; tentatively, D is TRBD1 (6 bases). CDR1 is GTSNPN and CDR2 is SVGIG in the germline V gene (reference sequence). There are 14 residues in the CDR3. Trimming removed 2 bases from V and 5 bases from J, with 16 bases in between. The CDR3: CAWSNTGTRDEQYF. In nucleotides, the CDR3 is TGTGCCTGGAGTAATACAGGGACAAGAGACGAGCAGTACTTC.

About this clonotype itself: The junction departs from germline at one end; a sequencing error may be responsible. The chain has TRBV29-1 and TRBJ2-2; D not resolved. CDR1 and CDR2 from the germline V gene are SQVTM and ANQGSEA. This CDR3 spans 12 amino acids. The chain's CDR3 is CSVMGNTGQLFF. The CDR3 DNA is TGCAGTGTTATGGGTAACACCGGGCAGCTGTTTTTT.

To note about this clonotype: At one of its ends the junction is not consistent with the germline gene, which may arise from a read error. The chain joins TRBV14 to TRBJ2-3, with 8 positions matching TRBD2. Germline V gene sequence: CDR1 SGHDN, CDR2 FVKESK. This CDR3 contains 18 residues. Written as DNA, the CDR3 is TGTGCCAGCACCCCTGGGACTATCGGGAGGGTCCGGAGAGATACGCTGTATTTT. The encoded protein is CASTPGTIGRVRRDTLYF. Filled out from reference TRBV14 and TRBJ2-3, the complete variable domain reads EAGVTQFPSHSVIEKGQTVTLRCDPISGHDNLYWYRRVMGKEIKFLLHFVKESKQDESGMPNNRFLAERTGGTYSTLKVQPAELEDSGVYFCASTPGTIGRVRRDTLYFGPGTRLTVL.

Remarks on this clonotype: An end of the junction differs from the germline gene, which may be a read error. The chain combines TRBV11-3 with TRBJ2-2, with D tentatively TRBD1 (6 bases). The CDR3 loop spans 15 amino acids. From germline, CDR1 is SGHNT and CDR2 YENEEA. The CDR3 sequence is CASSTRAGDTGEPFF. The CDR3, as DNA: TGTGCCAGCAGCACCCGGGCAGGGGACACCGGGGAGCCGTTTTTT.

Of note for this clonotype: The junction departs from germline at one end; a sequencing error may be responsible. The V and J genes are TRBV12-3 or TRBV12-4 and TRBJ2-3; possible D gene TRBD2, 5 bases. The length of the CDR3 is 14 residues. Here the CDR3 reads CASMRGNASDTQCF. CDR3 DNA: TGTGCCAGCATGCGAGGGAACGCCAGCGATACGCAGTGTTTT.

Worth noting for this clonotype: Compared with germline, one end of the junction differs, possibly owing to a read error. The chain carries TRBV4-2 and TRBJ2-1; 9 bases are shared with TRBD2. The CDR3 has 17 amino acids. The germline V gene encodes CDR1 LGHNA and CDR2 YNFKEQ. CDR3 region: CANSHEVAGASYNEQLF. In DNA form, the CDR3 reads TGTGCCAACAGCCATGAGGTAGCGGGGGCCTCCTACAATGAGCAGTTATTC.

On this clonotype itself: An end of the junction differs from the germline gene, which may be a read error. V and J are TRBV6-1 and TRBJ2-7, with 7 bases aligning to TRBD2. The length of the CDR3 is 17 residues. Germline-derived CDR1 and CDR2 are MNHNS and SASEGT. The CDR3 region is CASSEAGRASDSYEQYF. The DNA of the CDR3 is TGTGCCAGCAGTGAAGCGGGGAGGGCTAGCGACTCCTACGAACAGTACTTC.

The table lists this clonotype with a count of one. This chain connects TRBV4-2 to TRBJ2-1; 10 bases are a match to TRBD1. The germline V gene has CDR1 LGHNA and CDR2 YNFKEQ. Trimming cost V 10 bases and J 5 bases; bases outside gene matches: 14. CDR3 length: 16 amino acids. The CDR3 DNA reads as TGTGCCAACACCCATGCCGGGGGACAGGGGAACAATGAGCAGTTCTTC. Protein product: CANTHAGGQGNNEQFF.

In its sample, this clonotype was seen many times. DNA of the CDR3: TGTGCCAGCAGTTCGAGGGGCACAGATACGCAGTATTTT. It encodes CASSSRGTDTQYF. The chain recombines TRBV12-3 or TRBV12-4 with TRBJ2-3, with D perhaps TRBD2 (5 bases). This CDR3 spans 13 amino acids. Trimming took off 4 bases at V and 1 base at J, with 6 bases between the two ends.

As concerns this clonotype: Lacking the conserved final phenylalanine or tryptophan, this CDR3 likely reflects a read error. The DNA is omitted, as the CDR3 cannot be located on it reliably, and the CDR3 follows TCRdb's listing. This chain links TRBV11-1 with TRBJ2-7. The CDR3 comprises 13 residues, both ends counted. Germline V CDR1 and CDR2: SGHAT, FQDESV (reference sequence). The CDR3 reads CANRLMVGDEQYL.

About this clonotype: This sequence may be a read error, since a much larger clone differs from it by one base. The chain is built from TRBV5-1 and TRBJ2-7, with TRBD1 matching over 7 bases. From germline, CDR1 is SGHRS and CDR2 YFSETQ. The CDR3 runs 14 residues. In nucleotides, the CDR3 is TGCGCCAACAGCTGGGACAGTTTCTCCTACGAGCAGTACTTC. It is translated as CANSWDSFSYEQYF. The full variable domain, in which reference TRBV5-1 and TRBJ2-7 provide the parts outside the CDR3, is KAGVTQTPRYLIKTRGQQVTLSCSPISGHRSVSWYQQTPGQGLQFLFEYFSETQRNKGNFPGRFSGRQFSNSRSEMNVSTLELGDSALYLCANSWDSFSYEQYFGPGTRLTVT.

This clonotype was seen a single time. One end of the junction does not line up with germline, which may come from a read error. This chain links TRBV6-1 with TRBJ2-1, with 8 nucleotides matching TRBD2. The CDR3 runs to 16 residues. CDR1 and CDR2 from the germline V gene are MNHNS and SASEGT. The CDR3 is CANSDGPGTSGNEQFF. The CDR3, as DNA: TGTGCCAACAGTGACGGCCCCGGGACTAGTGGCAATGAGCAGTTCTTC.

Worth noting for this clonotype: A junction end diverges from the germline sequence, so it may reflect a read error. The V and J genes are TRBV28 and TRBJ1-5; a weak D match, TRBD1 (6 bases). The CDR3 extends over 12 amino acids. Germline values: CDR1 MDHEN, CDR2 SYDVKM. The CDR3 nucleotides read TGTGTCAGCACAGCTCCCAGGGGACCCCAGCATTTT. Protein sequence: CVSTAPRGPQHF.

Points on this clonotype: A junction boundary mismatches the germline segment, possibly from a read error. The genes are TRBV4-3 and TRBJ2-7, with 8 positions matching TRBD2. Germline assignment: CDR1 LGHNA and CDR2 YSLEER. The CDR3 sequence is 15 residues long. DNA of the CDR3: TGTGCCAGCAGCCAAGTACGGGGAGCGGGGGAGACCAAGTACTTC. It specifies CASSQVRGAGETKYF.

This clonotype was picked up a small number of times. The CDR3 end shows no conserved phenylalanine or tryptophan, and so a read error is likely. Because the CDR3's place on the DNA is in doubt, the DNA is left out and the CDR3 is given as listed by TCRdb. The gene calls are TRBV11-2 and TRBJ2-6; the tabulated D call, TRBD1, remains unverified against the DNA. The CDR3 has 21 residues if both end residues are counted. Germline V lookup: CDR1 SGHAT, CDR2 FQNNGV. This chain's CDR3 is CASSMGGDRGISLSGANVMTL.

A word on this clonotype: An end of the junction differs from the germline gene, which may be a read error. This chain links TRBV7-8 with TRBJ2-7; perhaps D is TRBD1 or TRBD2 (5 bases each). In germline, CDR1 is SGHVS, CDR2 FQNEAQ. The CDR3 runs 15 residues. CDR3 coding DNA: TGTGCCAGCAGATCGGGACCGACTGTCTCCTACGACCAGTACTTC. As protein: CASRSGPTVSYDQYF.

Details on this clonotype: Relative to the germline gene, one junction end is altered; a read error may explain this. The chain links TRBV11-1 to TRBJ1-2; no definite D call. The length of the CDR3 is 14 residues. Germline V lookup: CDR1 SGHAT, CDR2 FQDESV (reference sequence). CDR3 sequence reads: CAISLARQGGGYTF. Written as DNA, the CDR3 is TGTGCCATCAGCTTAGCGCGCCAAGGCGGAGGCTATACATTC.

About this clonotype: At one end the junction does not follow the germline gene, possibly because of a read error. V usage is TRBV5-1 and J usage is TRBJ2-2, with D perhaps being TRBD1 or TRBD2 (5 bases each). The CDR3 runs 16 residues. Looked up from germline, CDR1 is SGHRS and CDR2 is YFSETQ. DNA for the CDR3: TGCGCCAGCACCTTGAGTCCTAGCACGGACACCGGGGAGTTCTTTTTT. This sequence encodes CASTLSPSTDTGEFFF.

Concerning this clonotype itself: Relative to the germline gene, one junction end is altered; a read error may explain this. The chain has TRBV5-1 and TRBJ1-4, with D perhaps TRBD1 (5 bases). The CDR3 extends over 15 amino acids. Germline V lookup: CDR1 SGHRS, CDR2 YFSETQ. The CDR3 DNA reads as TGCGCCAGCAGTCGCGACAGACCGACTGATGAAAAACTGCTTTTT. Translating gives CASSRDRPTDEKLLF.

CDR3 sequence: CSVGTIAVNTGELFF. In DNA form, the CDR3 reads TGCAGCGTTGGGACTATCGCGGTTAACACCGGGGAGCTGTTTTTT. The chain joins TRBV29-1 to TRBJ2-2; possibly TRBD2 for D (6 bases). Germline assignment: CDR1 SQVTM and CDR2 ANQGSEA. V lost 4 bases, J lost 2 bases, and 14 bases lay in between. The length of the CDR3 is 15 residues.

With respect to this clonotype: A read error may account for a junction end that differs from germline. The rearrangement uses TRBV24-1 and TRBJ2-3, with 8 bases that match TRBD1. The CDR3 length is 16 residues. Per germline, CDR1 KGHDR and CDR2 SFDVKD. Here the CDR3 reads CATSVQRTGLTDRQYF. In nucleotides, the CDR3 is TGTGCCACCAGTGTGCAGAGGACAGGGTTAACAGATAGGCAGTATTTT.

Comments on this clonotype: A read error may produce the germline difference seen at one junction end. The V and J genes are TRBV11-1 and TRBJ2-1; possibly TRBD2 for D (5 bases). Per the germline V gene, CDR1 is SGHAT and CDR2 is FQDESV (reference sequence). The CDR3 has 18 residues. CDR3 bases: TGTGCCAGCAGCTTATACCGCTCCGCGAGAGGGTCCTATAATGAGCACTTCTTC. This sequence encodes CASSLYRSARGSYNEHFF.